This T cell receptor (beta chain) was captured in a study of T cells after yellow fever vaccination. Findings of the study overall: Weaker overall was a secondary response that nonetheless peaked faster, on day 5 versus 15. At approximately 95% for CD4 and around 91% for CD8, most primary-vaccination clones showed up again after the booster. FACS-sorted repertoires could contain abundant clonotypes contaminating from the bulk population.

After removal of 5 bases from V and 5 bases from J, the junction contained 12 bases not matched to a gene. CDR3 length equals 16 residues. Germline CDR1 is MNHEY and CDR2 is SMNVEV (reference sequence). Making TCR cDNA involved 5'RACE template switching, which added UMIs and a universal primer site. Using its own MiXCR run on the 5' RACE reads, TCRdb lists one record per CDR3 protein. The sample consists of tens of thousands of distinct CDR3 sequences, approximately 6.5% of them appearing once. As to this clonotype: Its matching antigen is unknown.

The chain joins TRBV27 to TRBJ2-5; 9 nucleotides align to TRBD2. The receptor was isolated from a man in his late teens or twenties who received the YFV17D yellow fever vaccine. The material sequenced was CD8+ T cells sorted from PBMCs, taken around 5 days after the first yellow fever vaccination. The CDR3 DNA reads TGTGCCAGCAGTCCTCGTAGCGGGGGCCGAAGGGAGACCCAGTACTTC. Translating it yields CASSPRSGGRRETQYF.